These 31 T cell receptor beta chains were sequenced from one sample in a study of shared T cell receptors in the human thymus. Clones were sequenced by immunoSEQ multiplex PCR, and TCRdb holds only the in-frame ones, with some missing. The sample lists about 380,000 clones, about 95% occurring once. Sequencing input: thymocytes. These receptors all stem from a human donor.

This chain connects TRBV7-9 to TRBJ1-2; 10 bases line up with TRBD1. The trim removed 3 bases at V and 6 bases at J, leaving 16 bases unmatched. Per the germline V gene, CDR1 is SEHNR and CDR2 is FQNEAQ (reference sequence). CDR3 length: 18 residues. CDR3 amino acids: CASSFSGTGARLTNGYTF. In nucleotides, the CDR3 is TGTGCCAGCAGCTTCTCCGGGACAGGGGCCCGTTTAACTAATGGCTACACCTTC.

This clone was found once. The chain carries TRBV28 and TRBJ1-2, with D tentatively TRBD1 (6 bases). The CDR3 consists of 13 residues. V was clipped by 5 bases and J by 7 bases, with 14 bases between them. Germline V lookup: CDR1 MDHEN, CDR2 SYDVKM. The CDR3 here is CASSTLNRAGYTF. The CDR3 DNA is TGTGCCAGCAGTACGCTGAACAGGGCTGGCTACACCTTC.

A word on this clone: The CDR3 does not close with the conserved phenylalanine or tryptophan, likely indicating a read error. This chain connects TRBV11-2 to TRBJ2-7, with D maybe TRBD1 (5 bases). Germline V gene sequence: CDR1 SGHAT, CDR2 FQNNGV. V was cut by 5 bases and J by 3 bases, with 17 bases left in between. The length of the CDR3 is 15 residues. CDR3 coding DNA: TGTGCCAGCAGCCTGGGGCGACAGCCGGACTACGAGCAGTACCTC. This translates into CASSLGRQPDYEQYL.

This clone was seen more than once but under ten times. The chain links TRBV15 to TRBJ1-1, with D tentatively TRBD1 (5 bases). Germline assignment: CDR1 LNHNV and CDR2 YYDKDF (reference sequence). V was shortened by 5 bases and J by 1 base, with 20 bases between the two germline ends. This CDR3 contains 17 residues. CDR3 coding DNA: TGTGCCACCAGCCGCGTGACAAGGACAAGGGGGAACACTGAAGCTTTCTTT. Translation gives CATSRVTRTRGNTEAFF.

V is TRBV5-1 and J is TRBJ2-1; 10 bases are a match to TRBD2. Germline values: CDR1 SGHRS, CDR2 YFSETQ. The CDR3 consists of 15 residues. The V gene end was trimmed by 0 bases and the J gene end by 8 bases; junction bases not matched to a gene: 5. The CDR3 sequence: CASSLGLAGEHEQFF. The CDR3 DNA reads as TGCGCCAGCAGCTTGGGACTAGCGGGTGAACATGAGCAGTTCTTC.

The genes are TRBV28 and TRBJ2-7, with TRBD1 matching 7 bases. Germline V CDR1 and CDR2: MDHEN, SYDVKM. The CDR3 has 13 amino acids. With V trimmed by 10 bases and J by 6 bases, 12 bases remained unmatched. CDR3 amino acids: CAIRGTSTLEQYF. The CDR3, as DNA: TGTGCCATCAGGGGGACATCAACCCTCGAGCAGTACTTC.

J is TRBJ2-7 and V is TRBV5-5; D is unclear. The germline CDR1 and CDR2 sequences are SGHKS and YYEKEE (reference sequence). CDR3 size: 13 residues. Trimming left V 1 base short and J 2 bases short, with 7 bases between. CDR3 amino acids: CASSLFRAYEQYF. DNA of the CDR3: TGTGCCAGCAGCTTGTTTCGGGCCTACGAGCAGTACTTC.

The gene calls are TRBV5-6 and TRBJ2-1, with 12 bases that match TRBD2. Per the germline V gene, CDR1 is SGHDT and CDR2 is YYEEEE. This CDR3 region has 17 residues. V was pared by 4 bases and J by 8 bases, with 13 bases of the junction left unmatched. The CDR3 region is CASSPLPTSGSVDEQFF. The CDR3 bases are TGTGCCAGCAGCCCCCTCCCGACTAGCGGGAGTGTCGATGAGCAGTTCTTC.

This clone was seen a single time. V gene TRBV5-4 combines with J gene TRBJ2-3; a weak D match, TRBD1 (5 bases). There are 14 residues in the CDR3. CDR1 SGHNT and CDR2 YYREEE come from the germline V gene (reference sequence). V was clipped by 0 bases and J by 2 bases, with 7 bases between them. The CDR3 DNA reads TGTGCCAGCAGCTTGGGACAGCTCACAGATACGCAGTATTTT. Translated: CASSLGQLTDTQYF.

V gene TRBV6-6 combines with J gene TRBJ2-7; 10 bases are shared with TRBD2. In germline, CDR1 is MNHNY, CDR2 SVGAGI (reference sequence). V was clipped by 7 bases and J by 2 bases; unmatched bases: 8. This CDR3 contains 15 residues. The CDR3 here is CASTSPGTSAYEQYF. In DNA form, the CDR3 reads TGTGCCAGCACCTCCCCCGGGACTAGCGCCTACGAGCAGTACTTC.

The chain combines TRBV28 with TRBJ2-3; 7 bases agree with TRBD2. CDR1 MDHEN and CDR2 SYDVKM come from the germline V gene. The trim removed 6 bases at V and 1 base at J, leaving 10 bases unmatched. CDR3 length equals 16 residues. The CDR3 sequence: CASRRGRGFRTDTQYF. The CDR3 coding sequence is TGTGCCAGCAGGCGCGGGAGAGGGTTCCGCACAGATACGCAGTATTTT.

The chain uses TRBV27 and TRBJ2-1; no firm D call. The germline gives CDR1 MNHEY, CDR2 SMNVEV (reference sequence). The CDR3 totals 12 residues. The V end was cut by 2 bases, the J end by 6 bases, with 5 bases between. CDR3: CASSLKGNEQFF. CDR3 in DNA: TGTGCCAGCAGTTTAAAGGGCAATGAGCAGTTCTTC.

The chain uses TRBV4-1 and TRBJ2-2; no firm D call. From germline, CDR1 is MGHRA and CDR2 YSYEKL. Deletions cut 4 bases from V and 1 base from J, with 19 bases between. The CDR3 is made up of 18 amino acids. CDR3 amino acids: CASSPAEAAELNTGELFF. CDR3 sequence (DNA): TGCGCCAGCAGCCCTGCGGAAGCCGCAGAGTTGAACACCGGGGAGCTGTTTTTT.

This clone was observed a handful of times. This chain connects TRBV29-1 to TRBJ2-3, with TRBD1 matching over 9 bases. CDR3 length equals 14 residues. In germline, CDR1 is SQVTM, CDR2 ANQGSEA. Trimming took 2 bases from V and 5 from J; bases not matched to a gene: 5. CDR3 nucleotides: TGCAGCGTTGAACAACAGGGGGCGGGAGATACGCAGTATTTT. This codes for CSVEQQGAGDTQYF.

The chain recombines TRBV6-1 with TRBJ2-1, with 11 bases that match TRBD1. The length of the CDR3 is 15 residues. CDR1 and CDR2 from the germline V gene are MNHNS and SASEGT. With 8 bases clipped from V and 0 bases from J, the junction kept 3 bases outside the gene matches. CDR3 loop: CASSGTGGSYNEQFF. CDR3 coding DNA: TGTGCCAGCTCGGGGACAGGGGGCTCCTACAATGAGCAGTTCTTC.

CDR3 nucleotide sequence: TGCGCCAGCAGCTTGGGCCTATTCAGGGGCCGCACAGATACGCAGTATTTT. Translating it yields CASSLGLFRGRTDTQYF. The chain is built from TRBV5-1 and TRBJ2-3; maybe TRBD1 (6 bases). This CDR3 has 17 residues. Germline CDR1 reads SGHRS; CDR2 reads YFSETQ. Trimming left V 0 bases short and J 1 base short, with 15 bases between.

For this clone: Other DNA sequences of this sample code for an identical CDR3. The chain joins TRBV7-3 to TRBJ2-1, with TRBD2 matching 8 bases. V was pared by 5 bases and J by 2 bases, with 5 bases of the junction left unmatched. The CDR3 extends over 15 amino acids. CDR1 is SGHTA and CDR2 is FQGTGA in the germline V gene. The CDR3 DNA reads TGTGCCAGCAGCCCCCTAGCGGGCCCCTACAATGAGCAGTTCTTC. It specifies CASSPLAGPYNEQFF.

The chain carries TRBV29-1 and TRBJ1-5, with 8 bases that match TRBD1. J lost 4 bases, V lost 4 bases, and 3 bases had no gene match. Germline loops: CDR1 SQVTM, CDR2 ANQGSEA. There are 13 residues in the CDR3. CDR3 DNA: TGCAGCGTTGCGGGGACAGGAAATCAGCCCCAGCATTTT. Its protein is CSVAGTGNQPQHF.

The chain recombines TRBV28 with TRBJ1-2; 7 bases map to TRBD1. This CDR3 spans 14 amino acids. Germline V gene lookup returns CDR1 MDHEN and CDR2 SYDVKM. With 5 bases clipped from V and 4 bases from J, the junction kept 7 bases outside the gene matches. This CDR3 is CASSTRRDSYGYTF. Here the CDR3 DNA reads TGTGCCAGCAGTACCCGACGGGACAGCTATGGCTACACCTTC.

This chain links TRBV7-9 with TRBJ1-4; 9 bases fit TRBD1. V dropped 5 bases and J dropped 10; count of bases not matched to a gene: 14. Germline V gives CDR1 SEHNR, CDR2 FQNEAQ (reference sequence). This CDR3 is 16 amino acids long. The CDR3 spells CASSLPYRQGDGKLFF. The CDR3 DNA reads as TGTGCCAGCAGCCTCCCATACCGACAGGGGGACGGAAAACTGTTTTTT.

The chain is built from TRBV6-6 and TRBJ2-7; D is possibly TRBD1 (6 bases). Germline lookup yields CDR1 MNHNY and CDR2 SVGAGI (reference sequence). Trimming shortened V by 0 bases and J by 4 bases, and 13 bases separated the two germline ends. CDR3 length equals 15 residues. Here the CDR3 reads CASSYSTAGVYEQYF. The DNA of the CDR3 is TGTGCCAGCAGTTACTCGACGGCAGGGGTTTACGAGCAGTACTTC.

The J gene is TRBJ2-3, the V gene TRBV27; tentatively, D is TRBD2 (6 bases). There are 13 residues in the CDR3. The germline gives CDR1 MNHEY, CDR2 SMNVEV (reference sequence). V shed 5 bases and J shed 15 bases, with 21 bases lying between them. CDR3 in DNA: TGTGCCAGCAGTCCGACCCCCGGCCGCGGGATCTATTTT. Residues: CASSPTPGRGIYF.

This chain uses TRBV2 with TRBJ1-4; 7 nucleotides line up with TRBD1. Germline V lookup: CDR1 SNHLY, CDR2 FYNNEI. The CDR3 is 17 residues long. Trimming at V came to 2 bases and at J to 2 bases, leaving 8 bases not matched to a gene. The CDR3 spells CASSELTGRSTNEKLFF. CDR3 bases: TGTGCCAGCAGTGAATTGACAGGGCGGTCGACTAATGAAAAACTGTTTTTT.

This chain joins TRBV28 and TRBJ2-7; 8 nucleotides line up with TRBD2. V dropped 6 bases and J dropped 0; count of bases not matched to a gene: 10. Germline assignment: CDR1 MDHEN and CDR2 SYDVKM. The CDR3 runs to 16 residues. The CDR3 protein is CASRTISGRYSYEQYF. The CDR3 coding sequence is TGTGCCAGCAGGACTATCAGCGGGAGATACTCCTACGAGCAGTACTTC.

J is TRBJ2-7 and V is TRBV10-1, with D tentatively TRBD1 (5 bases). This CDR3 is 13 amino acids long. Trimming took 5 bases from V and 0 from J, leaving 8 bases between them. Germline values: CDR1 WNHNN, CDR2 SYGVQD (reference sequence). The CDR3 nucleotides read TGCGCCAGCAGTCAGGGCTTCTCCTACGAGCAGTACTTC. Translated: CASSQGFSYEQYF.

The V gene is TRBV27, the J gene TRBJ1-2, with a tentative D call TRBD1 (6 bases). The germline V and J ends were trimmed by 2 bases and 6 bases, with 13 bases remaining between them. The germline gives CDR1 MNHEY, CDR2 SMNVEV (reference sequence). This CDR3 has 14 residues. The CDR3 bases are TGTGCCAGCAGTTTACAGGGGTCCGGGGATGGCTACACCTTC. This encodes CASSLQGSGDGYTF.

The V gene is TRBV11-3, the J gene TRBJ2-1; maybe TRBD1 (8 bases). Germline CDR1 is SGHNT and CDR2 is YENEEA. The V gene lost 5 bases and the J gene lost 6 bases, with 11 bases spanning the gap. CDR3 size: 13 residues. As DNA, the CDR3 is TGTGCCAGCAGCACAGGGGGGGGCAATGAGCAGTTCTTC. Translation gives CASSTGGGNEQFF. Full variable domain (missing parts from reference TRBV11-3 and TRBJ2-1): EAGVVQSPRYKIIEKKQPVAFWCNPISGHNTLYWYLQNLGQGPELLIRYENEEAVDDSQLPKDRFSAERLKGVDSTLKIQPAELGDSAVYLCASSTGGGNEQFFGPGTRLTVL.

J is TRBJ1-4 and V is TRBV15; TRBD1 agrees at 9 bases. Trimming cost V 3 bases and J 5 bases; bases outside gene matches: 19. This CDR3 comprises 20 residues. The germline CDR1 and CDR2 sequences are LNHNV and YYDKDF (reference sequence). Here the CDR3 DNA reads TGTGCCACCAGCAGGAGGGGCCCTACAGGGGGCGGATTCTGGAATGAAAAACTGTTTTTT. Protein sequence: CATSRRGPTGGGFWNEKLFF.

This sequence joins TRBV25-1 and TRBJ1-2; D uncertain. CDR1 is MGHDK and CDR2 is SYGVNS in the germline V gene. V shed 3 bases and J shed 5 bases, with 13 bases lying between them. This CDR3 is built from 14 residues. In DNA form, the CDR3 reads TGTGCCAGCAGTGATAGATGGGTCGAGTATGGCTACACCTTC. It encodes CASSDRWVEYGYTF.

V gene TRBV28 combines with J gene TRBJ1-2, with TRBD1 as a possible D gene (5 bases). This CDR3 contains 14 residues. With 7 bases removed from V and 4 bases from J, the gap between germline ends came to 16 bases. Per the germline V gene, CDR1 is MDHEN and CDR2 is SYDVKM. CDR3 coding DNA: TGTGCCAGCACCAAAAGACAGTGCCTCTATGGCTACACCTTC. It encodes CASTKRQCLYGYTF.

The chain is built from TRBV15 and TRBJ1-4; 7 bases agree with TRBD1. Germline CDR1 reads LNHNV; CDR2 reads YYDKDF (reference sequence). V trimming: 5 bases; J trimming: 3 bases; junction bases outside the gene matches: 12. The CDR3 loop spans 17 amino acids. The CDR3 sequence is CATSHTWYRGPNEKLFF. The CDR3 DNA reads TGTGCCACCAGCCACACCTGGTACAGGGGACCTAATGAAAAACTGTTTTTT. Full variable domain (rest looked up from reference TRBV15 and TRBJ1-4): DAMVIQNPRYQVTQFGKPVTLSCSQTLNHNVMYWYQQKSSQAPKLLFHYYDKDFNNEADTPDNFQSRRPNTSFCFLDIRSPGLGDTAMYLCATSHTWYRGPNEKLFFGSGTQLSVL.